This is a list of T cell receptor beta chains from one sample in a study of identical twins. TCRdb analysed the 5' RACE reads with MiXCR anew, one entry per CDR3 protein. The table lists approximately 350,000 distinct CDR3 sequences, more than 9% of them singletons. In addition, the sample was reused for a study of yellow fever vaccine responses in identical twins.

Sequencing was carried out using CD8+ T cells sorted from blood. The receptors derive from a woman younger than 30 in good health. The CDR3 runs from the conserved cysteine through the conserved F or W. The D gene is left open where the match is weak. For some rows the clone size is stated as once, few or many, or as a class when expanded; others skip it.

J gene,V gene,clone size,D gene,CDR3 protein,CDR3 DNA
TRBJ2-6,TRBV6-2/TRBV6-3,many,-,CASSGTGSGANVLTF,TGTGCCAGCAGTGGAACAGGATCTGGGGCCAACGTCCTGACTTTC
TRBJ2-7,TRBV6-5,few,-,CAAGLGNYEQYF,TGTGCCGCCGGACTTGGCAACTACGAGCAGTACTTC
TRBJ2-2,TRBV9,many,-,CASTGTGELFF,TGTGCCAGCACCGGGACCGGGGAGCTGTTTTTT
TRBJ1-1,TRBV3-1,few,TRBD1,CASSLTGDPEAFF,TGTGCCAGCAGCCTCACAGGGGACCCTGAAGCTTTCTTT
TRBJ2-2,TRBV24-1,few,-,CATSDSRVHGELFF,TGTGCCACCAGTGATTCAAGGGTTCACGGGGAGCTGTTTTTT
TRBJ2-7,TRBV20-1,-,-,CSARENGNPYEQYF,TGCAGTGCTAGAGAAAACGGAAACCCCTACGAGCAGTACTTC
TRBJ2-3,TRBV12-3/TRBV12-4,-,TRBD2,CASSISSGGMDTQYF,TGTGCCAGCAGTATCTCTAGCGGGGGGATGGATACGCAGTATTTT
TRBJ2-2,TRBV14,-,-,CASSQGVQDAGELFF,TGTGCCAGCAGCCAAGGTGTGCAGGACGCCGGGGAGCTGTTTTTT
TRBJ2-6,TRBV27,-,-,CASSPRGANVLTF,TGTGCCAGCAGTCCCCGGGGGGCCAACGTCCTGACTTTC
TRBJ1-1,TRBV7-6,-,TRBD1,CASSLEGRGIHEAFF,TGTGCCAGCAGCTTAGAGGGCAGGGGGATTCATGAAGCTTTCTTT
TRBJ2-5,TRBV12-5,-,TRBD2,CASATLPGLGPETQYF,TGTGCTAGTGCCACACTTCCGGGACTAGGGCCTGAGACCCAGTACTTC
TRBJ2-1,TRBV4-1,-,TRBD2,CASSHAFGRGDEQFF,TGCGCCAGCAGCCACGCGTTCGGGAGGGGAGATGAGCAGTTCTTC
TRBJ2-5,TRBV15,many,TRBD2,CATSTPPGLANQETQYF,TGTGCCACCAGCACCCCCCCGGGACTAGCGAACCAAGAGACCCAGTACTTC
TRBJ2-1,TRBV2,-,-,CASRTPGTSPYNEQFF,TGTGCCAGCAGAACCCCGGGGACGTCGCCCTACAATGAGCAGTTCTTC
TRBJ2-3,TRBV28,-,TRBD2,CASSRRTSGILDTQYF,TGTGCCAGCAGTCGGCGGACTAGCGGGATCCTGGATACGCAGTATTTT
TRBJ1-1,TRBV5-1,-,-,CASSLEGSLNTEAFF,TGCGCCAGCAGCTTGGAAGGCAGTTTGAACACTGAAGCTTTCTTT
TRBJ2-3,TRBV29-1,many,-,CSVGGGLLTDTQYF,TGCAGCGTTGGTGGAGGACTTCTCACAGATACGCAGTATTTT
TRBJ2-5,TRBV2,few,-,CASSGKGYFFQETQYF,TGTGCCAGCAGCGGAAAGGGGTATTTTTTTCAAGAGACCCAGTACTTC
TRBJ2-2,TRBV28,-,-,CASAPDSYTGELFF,TGTGCCAGCGCCCCCGACAGTTACACCGGGGAGCTGTTTTTT
TRBJ1-2,TRBV3-1,many,TRBD1,CASSRNTGDYGYTF,TGTGCCAGCAGTCGAAACACAGGGGACTATGGCTACACCTTC
TRBJ2-2,TRBV28,few,TRBD2,CASNGLGGANTGELFF,TGTGCCAGCAACGGTCTCGGGGGGGCGAACACCGGGGAGCTGTTTTTT
TRBJ2-7,TRBV3-1,few,-,CASSQVVYEQYF,TGTGCCAGCAGCCAAGTTGTCTACGAGCAGTACTTC
TRBJ2-2,TRBV4-1,-,TRBD1,CASSQGTGGVGELFF,TGCGCCAGCAGCCAGGGGACAGGGGGGGTCGGGGAGCTGTTTTTT
TRBJ2-2,TRBV12-3/TRBV12-4,few,-,CASSPGITNTGELFF,TGTGCCAGCAGCCCGGGTATCACGAACACCGGGGAGCTGTTTTTT
TRBJ1-2,TRBV6-5,-,-,CASSLTETGYGYTF,TGTGCCAGCAGTTTGACCGAGACAGGATATGGCTACACCTTC
TRBJ2-7,TRBV6-1,-,-,CASSESSAAISYEQYF,TGTGCCAGCAGCGAATCTAGCGCCGCAATCTCCTACGAGCAGTACTTC
TRBJ2-2,TRBV27,-,TRBD1,CASSLGTGAGELFF,TGTGCCAGCAGTTTAGGGACAGGGGCCGGGGAGCTGTTTTTT
TRBJ1-6,TRBV28,few,-,CASSFLSDSPLHF,TGTGCCAGCAGTTTTCTTTCGGATTCACCCCTCCACTTT
TRBJ1-1,TRBV4-2,-,-,CASSQEGQALNTEAFF,TGTGCCAGCAGCCAAGAAGGGCAGGCCTTGAACACTGAAGCTTTCTTT
TRBJ2-1,TRBV2,few,-,CASSEPSVDDEQFF,TGTGCCAGCAGTGAGCCTAGCGTTGACGATGAGCAGTTCTTC
TRBJ2-1,TRBV12-3/TRBV12-4,-,TRBD2,CASRASGPSYNEQFF,TGTGCCAGCAGGGCTAGCGGACCATCCTACAATGAGCAGTTCTTC
TRBJ1-3,TRBV3-1,-,-,CASSHRTGTPTGNTIYF,TGTGCCAGCAGCCATCGAACAGGGACTCCCACTGGAAACACCATATATTTT
TRBJ2-2,TRBV20-1,few,-,CSARPPGLGSRGELFF,TGCAGTGCTAGACCTCCGGGACTGGGGTCCAGAGGGGAGCTGTTTTTT
TRBJ2-3,TRBV6-2/TRBV6-3,many,-,CASSYSSGSTDTQYF,TGTGCCAGCAGTTACTCTAGCGGAAGCACAGATACGCAGTATTTT
TRBJ2-7,TRBV5-1,-,TRBD2,CASGTSGTEQYF,TGCGCCTCCGGGACTAGCGGGACTGAGCAGTACTTC
TRBJ1-4,TRBV20-1,-,-,CSARNRDTNEKLFF,TGCAGTGCTAGAAACAGGGACACTAATGAAAAACTGTTTTTT
TRBJ2-3,TRBV19,-,TRBD2,CASSAGLAETDTQYF,TGTGCCAGTAGCGCAGGACTAGCGGAGACAGATACGCAGTATTTT
TRBJ1-6,TRBV14,few,-,CAIRGDNPSSPLHF,TGTGCCATCAGAGGAGACAATCCGTCTTCACCCCTCCACTTT
TRBJ1-1,TRBV7-2,few,-,CASSPQGRAFF,TGTGCCAGCAGCCCCCAGGGTCGAGCTTTCTTT
TRBJ2-7,TRBV27,-,TRBD2,CASSFSGTLYEQYF,TGTGCCAGCAGTTTTAGCGGGACTCTCTACGAGCAGTACTTC
TRBJ2-3,TRBV12-3/TRBV12-4,many,-,CASSFQLAADTQYF,TGTGCCAGCAGTTTTCAACTAGCTGCCGATACGCAGTATTTT
TRBJ2-2,TRBV6-1,-,TRBD1,CASSEAVRGLTGELFF,TGTGCCAGCAGTGAAGCGGTCAGGGGGCTAACCGGGGAGCTGTTTTTT
TRBJ1-6,TRBV2,few,TRBD1,CASSDWTGDSPLHF,TGTGCCAGCAGTGATTGGACAGGGGATTCACCCCTCCACTTT